These 17 T cell receptor beta chains share one sample of origin, sequenced in a study of lymphopenia after photon versus proton radiotherapy. Clones were read by immunoSEQ multiplex PCR, and TCRdb kept only the in-frame ones, dropping some. The sample contains roughly 45,000 clones, less than 90% of which appear only once. The sample in question was peripheral blood, obtained from a patient treated with photon-based radiotherapy. The receptors were gathered from a man in his forties with gastric cancer.

The chain recombines TRBV19 with TRBJ1-2; TRBD1 matches 12 bases. Unmatched junction bases numbered 14, after V lost 6 bases and J lost 6 bases. Germline V CDR1 and CDR2: LNHDA, SQIVND (reference sequence). The CDR3 is 17 amino acids. In nucleotides, the CDR3 is TGTGCCAGTAGGACCGGGACAGGGGGCGCGGGGTTTAATGGCTACACCTTC. It specifies CASRTGTGGAGFNGYTF.

The CDR3 DNA reads as TGTGCCAGCAGCTTCGGGGGGGCGGCTAATGAAAAACTGTTTTTT. Its protein is CASSFGGAANEKLFF. The chain employs TRBV7-9 and TRBJ1-4; a possible D gene is TRBD1 (6 bases). The V gene's germline CDR1 is SEHNR and CDR2 FQNEAQ (reference sequence). V was cut by 3 bases and J by 3 bases, with 11 bases left in between. The CDR3 extends over 15 amino acids.

The genes are TRBV28 and TRBJ2-1; weak D call: TRBD1 (5 bases). Per the germline V gene, CDR1 is MDHEN and CDR2 is SYDVKM. This CDR3 region has 17 residues. The V gene lost 2 bases and the J gene lost 1 base, with 15 bases spanning the gap. The CDR3, as DNA: TGTGCCAGCAGTTTAAGGGGCCGGCAGCCGTCCTACAATGAGCAGTTCTTC. Translating it yields CASSLRGRQPSYNEQFF.

The rearrangement joins TRBV6-5 to TRBJ1-3; 7 nucleotides line up with TRBD1. This CDR3 spans 15 amino acids. V dropped 7 bases and J dropped 3; count of bases not matched to a gene: 9. Germline assignment: CDR1 MNHEY and CDR2 SVGAGI. The CDR3 sequence is CASKTGQSLGNTIYF. The CDR3 nucleotides read TGTGCCAGCAAAACGGGACAGAGCCTTGGAAACACCATATATTTT.

The V call is TRBV5-4, the J call TRBJ2-1; D is undetermined. Trimming stripped 1 base from V and 6 bases from J, with 14 bases between. Germline V lookup: CDR1 SGHNT, CDR2 YYREEE (reference sequence). The CDR3 runs 15 residues. Written as DNA, the CDR3 is TGTGCCAGCAGCTTGCCCTTAGGAGTTTCCAATGAGCAGTTCTTC. Translated, it gives CASSLPLGVSNEQFF.

The sample holds one count of this clone. The V gene is TRBV2, the J gene TRBJ1-4; 8 bases line up with TRBD1. The germline CDR1 and CDR2 sequences are SNHLY and FYNNEI. The CDR3 loop spans 14 amino acids. Unmatched junction bases numbered 3, after V lost 4 bases and J lost 5 bases. In nucleotides, the CDR3 is TGTGCCAGCAGTGGGGGGACAGGCAATGAAAAACTGTTTTTT. This translates into CASSGGTGNEKLFF. The complete variable domain, with remaining parts taken from reference TRBV2 and TRBJ1-4, reads EPEVTQTPSHQVTQMGQEVILRCVPISNHLYFYWYRQILGQKVEFLVSFYNNEISEKSEIFDDQFSVERPDGSNFTLKIRSTKLEDSAMYFCASSGGTGNEKLFFGSGTQLSVL.

The J gene is TRBJ2-5, the V gene TRBV6-5; D gene ambiguous. Germline CDR1 MNHEY, CDR2 SVGAGI. The CDR3 consists of 11 residues. The V and J ends lost 6 bases and 4 bases respectively, with 6 bases between them. The CDR3 nucleotides read TGTGCCAGCAGCACCATAGAGACCCAGTACTTC. Translating gives CASSTIETQYF.

In its sample, this clone was seen once. At one of its ends the junction is not consistent with the germline gene, which may arise from a read error. The genes are TRBV7-9 and TRBJ1-2, with TRBD1 matching 10 bases. From germline, CDR1 is SEHNR and CDR2 FQNEAQ (reference sequence). The CDR3 runs 11 residues. CDR3 residues: CASSPGTGDAF. Written as DNA, the CDR3 is TGTGCCAGCAGCCCCGGGACAGGGGACGCCTTC.

The V call is TRBV5-8, the J call TRBJ2-5, with a tentative D call TRBD2 (7 bases). Germline V gene data show CDR1 as SGHTS and CDR2 as YDEGEE. V was clipped by 2 bases and J by 4 bases, with 15 bases between them. The CDR3 sequence is 15 residues long. As DNA, the CDR3 is TGTGCCAGCAGCTTCGAGGGGGGGCTGAGAGAGACCCAGTACTTC. Translated, it gives CASSFEGGLRETQYF.

The rearrangement joins TRBV5-1 to TRBJ2-5; the D is unclear. The CDR3 contains 13 residues. Looked up from germline, CDR1 is SGHRS and CDR2 is YFSETQ. V was clipped by 0 bases and J by 5 bases, with 8 bases between them. CDR3 nucleotides: TGCGCCAGCAGCTTGGCCTGGCGGGAGACCCAGTACTTC. As protein: CASSLAWRETQYF.

This clone is a singleton in its sample. This chain connects TRBV7-2 to TRBJ1-2; 7 bases fit TRBD1. In germline, CDR1 is SGHTA, CDR2 FQGNSA. Trimming took 1 base from V and 5 from J; bases not matched to a gene: 7. This CDR3 has 15 amino acids. CDR3 sequence: CASSLVNDRVYGYTF. CDR3 DNA: TGTGCCAGCAGCTTAGTTAATGACAGGGTTTATGGCTACACCTTC.

The chain links TRBV6-5 to TRBJ1-5, with 7 bases fitting TRBD1. The CDR3 totals 14 residues. J lost 3 bases, V lost 6 bases, and 5 bases had no gene match. CDR1 is MNHEY, CDR2 SVGAGI, per germline. The DNA for the CDR3 is TGTGCCAGCAGCCAGGGGACAGTCAATCAGCCCCAGCATTTT. This gives the protein CASSQGTVNQPQHF.

The J gene is TRBJ1-3, the V gene TRBV6-5; D remains ambiguous. V shed 6 bases and J shed 3 bases, with 9 bases lying between them. The CDR3 runs 13 residues. Germline loops: CDR1 MNHEY, CDR2 SVGAGI. As DNA, the CDR3 is TGTGCCAGCAGACGGGTTGGTGGAAACACCATATATTTT. As protein: CASRRVGGNTIYF.

The chain couples TRBV27 to TRBJ2-7, with D perhaps matching TRBD2 (5 bases). The CDR3 length is 14 residues. CDR1 and CDR2 from the germline V gene are MNHEY and SMNVEV (reference sequence). Between the trimmed V and J ends, which lost 0 bases and 2 bases, there was a span of 8 bases. Here the CDR3 reads CASSLSRAAYEQYF. The CDR3 bases are TGTGCCAGCAGTTTATCGCGGGCAGCCTACGAGCAGTACTTC.

The chain couples TRBV11-2 to TRBJ2-7; D unclear. Trimming took off 1 base at V and 11 bases at J, with 18 bases between the two ends. The CDR3 is made up of 14 amino acids. Germline CDR1 reads SGHAT; CDR2 reads FQNNGV. The CDR3 bases are TGTGCCAGCAGCTTAGCCGTAGGGCCTAGTCCGGAGTACTTC. This translates into CASSLAVGPSPEYF.

This clone is labeled medium-sized. The rearrangement joins TRBV18 to TRBJ2-7, with D perhaps TRBD2 (7 bases). The length of the CDR3 is 15 residues. V was cut by 0 bases and J by 3 bases, with 12 bases left in between. In germline, CDR1 is KGHSH, CDR2 LQKENI. CDR3 residues: CASSPPGGPVYEQYF. As DNA, the CDR3 is TGTGCCAGCTCACCACCCGGGGGGCCCGTCTACGAGCAGTACTTC.

V and J are TRBV2 and TRBJ1-3, with a possible D match to TRBD1 (5 bases). CDR3 size: 14 residues. CDR1 and CDR2 from the germline V gene are SNHLY and FYNNEI. V lost 5 bases, J lost 0 bases, and 8 bases lay in between. The CDR3 bases are TGTGCCAGCAGTATAGACAGCTCTGGAAACACCATATATTTT. It is translated as CASSIDSSGNTIYF. Full variable domain (missing parts from reference TRBV2 and TRBJ1-3): EPEVTQTPSHQVTQMGQEVILRCVPISNHLYFYWYRQILGQKVEFLVSFYNNEISEKSEIFDDQFSVERPDGSNFTLKIRSTKLEDSAMYFCASSIDSSGNTIYFGEGSWLTVV.